This passage covers 21 T cell receptor beta chains from one sample sequenced in a study of CD8+CD57+ T cells in acquired aplastic anemia (dated 2018 in TCRdb). TCRdb names Illumina HiSeq 2000 as the instrument used. Genomic DNA served as template for TCR beta VDJ combination and CDR3 sequence profiling. In-frame beta chains were kept once TCRdb had trimmed the public reads at Q25 with fastp and called clones with MiXCR. Entries are consolidated by CDR3 protein sequence, retaining the most common genes and DNA. This sample comprises around 170,000 distinct CDR3 sequences, roughly half of them detected only once. Approximately 9.4% of the sample is held by the ten biggest clonotypes. Flow cytometry had shown CD8+CD57+ cell expansion in the patients selected for sequencing. The sample was sorted CD4+, CD8+, or CD8+CD57+ T cells (not recorded which) from PBMCs. The receptors originated from a human donor with aplastic anemia.

This clonotype was seen a handful of times. This chain connects TRBV2 to TRBJ2-7; D unresolved. The CDR3 covers 16 residues. V lost 2 bases to trimming and J lost 1 base, with 15 bases between them. CDR1 and CDR2 (germline): SNHLY, FYNNEI. The CDR3 reads CASSETPHLRSYEQYF. CDR3 DNA sequence: TGTGCCAGCAGTGAAACACCACACCTCCGATCCTACGAGCAGTACTTC.

This rearrangement joins TRBV7-2 to TRBJ2-7; D gene uncertain. Germline V gene data show CDR1 as SGHTA and CDR2 as FQGNSA. The CDR3 extends over 15 amino acids. V gave up 5 bases and J gave up 3 bases, with 17 bases separating them. The CDR3 DNA reads as TGTGCCAGCAGCCTCAATACAGTGCAGTTCTACGAGCAGTACTTC. Translated: CASSLNTVQFYEQYF.

V and J are TRBV7-2 and TRBJ1-6; D unclear. Germline loops: CDR1 SGHTA, CDR2 FQGNSA. The CDR3 covers 13 residues. V dropped 1 base and J dropped 6 bases, with 4 bases sitting between them. In DNA, the CDR3 is TGTGCCAGCAGCTTAGACGCTAATTCACCCCTCCACTTT. Amino acids: CASSLDANSPLHF.

V gene TRBV25-1 combines with J gene TRBJ2-7; D is undetermined. This CDR3 is 12 amino acids long. Trimming removed 1 base at V and 6 bases at J, with 7 bases between. Germline V gives CDR1 MGHDK, CDR2 SYGVNS. The CDR3 bases are TGTGCCAGCAGTGAATCTGTCTCCGAGCAGTACTTC. Its protein product is CASSESVSEQYF.

The V gene is TRBV20-1, the J gene TRBJ2-7; D might be TRBD1 or TRBD2, each matching 6 bases. The V and J ends lost 3 bases and 0 bases respectively, with 9 bases between them. The CDR3 extends over 13 amino acids. CDR1 DFQATT and CDR2 SNEGSKA come from the germline V gene (reference sequence). CDR3 nucleotide sequence: TGCAGTGCTAGTGGGGGGCCCTCCTACGAGCAGTACTTC. This gives the protein CSASGGPSYEQYF.

The sample holds a few counts of this clonotype. CDR3 protein: CASSDTGGNYNEQFF. The CDR3 DNA follows: TGTGCCAGCAGTGACACAGGGGGAAACTACAATGAGCAGTTCTTC. The chain has TRBV2 and TRBJ2-1; 8 bases are a match to TRBD1. Germline CDR1 is SNHLY and CDR2 is FYNNEI. The CDR3 has 15 amino acids. J gave up 3 bases and V 3 bases, and 4 bases lay outside the gene matches.

A few counts support this clonotype. The rearrangement links TRBV18 to TRBJ1-6, with TRBD1 identical over 7 bases. Germline CDR1 and CDR2: KGHSH and LQKENI. The CDR3 extends over 14 amino acids. J lost 13 bases, V lost 6 bases, and 12 bases had no gene match. The CDR3 DNA reads as TGTGCCAGCTCGCCAGACAGGGCGGGGAACCCCCTCCACTTT. It is translated as CASSPDRAGNPLHF.

This clonotype was observed at least ten times. The CDR3 is CASSKVGQETQYF. CDR3 DNA sequence: TGTGCCAGCAGTAAAGTAGGGCAAGAGACCCAGTACTTC. This chain links TRBV6-5 with TRBJ2-5, with D uncertain. This CDR3 spans 13 amino acids. Trimming cost V 5 bases and J 2 bases, with 9 bases left between them. The germline CDR1 and CDR2 sequences are MNHEY and SVGAGI.

The chain couples TRBV5-1 to TRBJ2-5, with D possibly being TRBD1 (6 bases). The CDR3 is 16 residues long. Trimming cost V 0 bases and J 5 bases, with 17 bases left between them. CDR1 is SGHRS, CDR2 YFSETQ, per germline. The CDR3: CASSLGAQGGFETQYF. CDR3 DNA sequence: TGCGCCAGCAGCTTGGGTGCACAGGGTGGTTTTGAGACCCAGTACTTC.

Points on this clonotype: A much larger clonotype is one base distant, so this may be a read error. The conserved phenylalanine or tryptophan is not found at the CDR3 terminus, so this likely reflects a read error. The chain combines TRBV5-4 with TRBJ1-1, with 10 positions matching TRBD1. Germline lookup yields CDR1 SGHNT and CDR2 YYREEE (reference sequence). The CDR3 runs to 12 residues. The V segment lost 4 bases and the J segment 10 bases; nucleotides outside the gene matches: 4. CDR3 nucleotides: TGTGCCAGCAGCCTCGGGACAGGGGTAGCTTTCTGT. It yields the protein CASSLGTGVAFC.

This clonotype was observed at least ten times. The genes are TRBV20-1 and TRBJ2-5; 13 positions match TRBD2. Germline CDR1 reads DFQATT; CDR2 reads SNEGSKA (reference sequence). V lost 6 bases and J lost 2; bases outside the gene matches: 9. This CDR3 has 16 amino acids. CDR3 loop: CSATGLAGREQETQYF. The DNA for the CDR3 is TGCAGTGCCACGGGACTAGCGGGAAGGGAACAAGAGACCCAGTACTTC.

With respect to this clonotype: Germline and junction disagree at one end, which may indicate a read error. This chain connects TRBV7-9 to TRBJ1-5; a possible D gene is TRBD1 (6 bases). This CDR3 has 12 residues. Germline CDR1 and CDR2: SEHNR and FQNEAQ (reference sequence). The CDR3 nucleotides are TGTGCCAGCACCTTAGGGGGTGAGCCCCAGCATTTT. This sequence encodes CASTLGGEPQHF.

CDR3 coding DNA: TGTGCCAGCCAAGTTTTTCGGAACACCGGGGAGCTGTTTTTT. It codes for CASQVFRNTGELFF. V usage is TRBV12-3 or TRBV12-4 and J usage is TRBJ2-2; D not certain. Trimming took 8 bases from V and 1 from J, leaving 11 bases between them. CDR3 size: 14 residues.

This clonotype came up many times. The V gene is TRBV7-9, the J gene TRBJ1-2; D unresolved. The germline CDR1 and CDR2 sequences are SEHNR and FQNEAQ (reference sequence). Trimming shortened V by 5 bases and J by 2 bases, and 9 bases separated the two germline ends. This CDR3 contains 13 residues. The CDR3 bases are TGTGCCAGCAGCGTAGGAGGGAACTATGGCTACACCTTC. Translated, it gives CASSVGGNYGYTF.

There are many counts of this clonotype. This chain joins TRBV11-2 and TRBJ2-5; 7 bases line up with TRBD2. This CDR3 spans 13 amino acids. Germline CDR1 is SGHAT and CDR2 is FQNNGV. After removal of 4 bases from V and 5 bases from J, the junction contained 4 bases not matched to a gene. CDR3 DNA: TGTGCCAGCAGCTCGGGAGCGGGGGAGACCCAGTACTTC. Translation: CASSSGAGETQYF.

This chain uses TRBV11-3 with TRBJ1-1; 7 bases are a match to TRBD1. The CDR3 has 14 amino acids. The germline V gene encodes CDR1 SGHNT and CDR2 YENEEA. V trimming: 5 bases; J trimming: 2 bases; junction bases outside the gene matches: 5. CDR3 sequence reads: CASSPNRGNTEAFF. The CDR3 bases are TGTGCCAGCAGCCCCAACAGGGGTAACACTGAAGCTTTCTTT.

DNA for the CDR3: TGTGCCAGCAGCTTAGAGGGAGTCGAGACCCAGTACTTC. It is translated as CASSLEGVETQYF. V usage is TRBV7-3 and J usage is TRBJ2-5; possibly TRBD2 for D (5 bases). CDR1 and CDR2 from the germline V gene are SGHTA and FQGTGA. The V end was cut by 2 bases, the J end by 5 bases, with 9 bases between. The CDR3 covers 13 residues. The full variable domain, completed using reference TRBV7-3 and TRBJ2-5, is GAGVSQTPSNKVTEKGKYVELRCDPISGHTALYWYRQSLGQGPEFLIYFQGTGAADDSGLPNDRFFAVRPEGSVSTLKIQRTERGDSAVYLCASSLEGVETQYFGPGTRLLVL.

This clonotype showed up many times. This chain links TRBV10-3 with TRBJ2-3, with 7 bases that match TRBD2. V lost 6 bases to trimming and J lost 2 bases; unmatched junction nucleotides: 2. This CDR3 comprises 13 residues. Germline CDR1 and CDR2: ENHRY and SYGVKD. CDR3 coding DNA: TGTGCCATCAGCGGGAGGAACACAGATACGCAGTATTTT. Translated: CAISGRNTDTQYF.

This clonotype occurred a few times. The chain uses TRBV10-3 and TRBJ1-6, with 7 bases lining up with TRBD1. Germline V lookup: CDR1 ENHRY, CDR2 SYGVKD. V lost 4 bases, J lost 5 bases, and 14 bases stayed unmatched. The CDR3 is 18 residues long. The CDR3 DNA is TGTGCCATCAGTGCCGGGACAGACCCCCTACAGCATAATTCACCCCTCCACTTT. This sequence encodes CAISAGTDPLQHNSPLHF.

The chain combines TRBV2 with TRBJ1-6; 7 nucleotides match TRBD1. The germline V gene has CDR1 SNHLY and CDR2 FYNNEI. V lost 6 bases to trimming and J lost 6 bases; unmatched junction nucleotides: 8. The CDR3 loop spans 15 amino acids. The CDR3 region has the DNA TGTGCCAGCAGGGCCGGGACAGTTACTAATTCACCCCTCCACTTT. This sequence encodes CASRAGTVTNSPLHF.

J is TRBJ2-3 and V is TRBV13, with D perhaps TRBD2 (6 bases). The CDR3 is made up of 17 amino acids. The V gene lost 1 base and the J gene lost 2 bases, with 16 bases spanning the gap. Looked up from germline, CDR1 is PRHDT and CDR2 is FYEKMQ (reference sequence). The CDR3 sequence is CASSLAGAGPFTDTQYF. The CDR3 DNA reads as TGTGCCAGCAGCTTAGCCGGGGCGGGGCCATTCACAGATACGCAGTATTTT.